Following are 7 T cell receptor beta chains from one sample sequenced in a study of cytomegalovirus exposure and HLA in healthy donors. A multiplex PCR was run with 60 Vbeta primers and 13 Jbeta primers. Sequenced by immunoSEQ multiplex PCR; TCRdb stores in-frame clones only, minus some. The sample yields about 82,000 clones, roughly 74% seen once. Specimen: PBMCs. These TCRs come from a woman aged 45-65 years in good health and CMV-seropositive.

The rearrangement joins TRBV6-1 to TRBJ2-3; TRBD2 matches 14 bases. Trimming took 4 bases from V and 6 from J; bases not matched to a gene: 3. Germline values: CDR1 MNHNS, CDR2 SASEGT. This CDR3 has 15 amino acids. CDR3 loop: CASSGLAGGPDTQYF. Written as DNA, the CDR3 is TGTGCCAGCAGTGGACTAGCGGGAGGGCCGGATACGCAGTATTTT.

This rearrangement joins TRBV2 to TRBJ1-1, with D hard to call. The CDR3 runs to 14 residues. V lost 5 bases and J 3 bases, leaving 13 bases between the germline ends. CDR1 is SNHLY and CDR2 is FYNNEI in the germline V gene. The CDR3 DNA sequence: TGTGCCAGCAGTCAGCGCAGTGTTTACACTGAAGCTTTCTTT. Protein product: CASSQRSVYTEAFF. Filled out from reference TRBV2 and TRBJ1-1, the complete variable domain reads EPEVTQTPSHQVTQMGQEVILRCVPISNHLYFYWYRQILGQKVEFLVSFYNNEISEKSEIFDDQFSVERPDGSNFTLKIRSTKLEDSAMYFCASSQRSVYTEAFFGQGTRLTVV.

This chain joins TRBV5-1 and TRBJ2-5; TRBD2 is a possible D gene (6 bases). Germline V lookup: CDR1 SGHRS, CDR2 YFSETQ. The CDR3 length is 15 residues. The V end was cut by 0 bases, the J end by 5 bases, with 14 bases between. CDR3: CASSLGPGEAETQYF. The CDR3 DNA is TGCGCCAGCAGCTTGGGTCCGGGAGAAGCGGAGACCCAGTACTTC. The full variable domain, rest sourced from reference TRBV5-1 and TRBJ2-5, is KAGVTQTPRYLIKTRGQQVTLSCSPISGHRSVSWYQQTPGQGLQFLFEYFSETQRNKGNFPGRFSGRQFSNSRSEMNVSTLELGDSALYLCASSLGPGEAETQYFGPGTRLLVL.

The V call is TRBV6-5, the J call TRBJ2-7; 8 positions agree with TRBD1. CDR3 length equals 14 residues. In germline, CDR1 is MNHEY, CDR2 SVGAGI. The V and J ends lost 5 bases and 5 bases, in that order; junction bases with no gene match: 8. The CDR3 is CASSRTGIGDEQYF. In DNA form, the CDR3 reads TGTGCCAGCAGTCGGACAGGGATCGGCGACGAGCAGTACTTC.

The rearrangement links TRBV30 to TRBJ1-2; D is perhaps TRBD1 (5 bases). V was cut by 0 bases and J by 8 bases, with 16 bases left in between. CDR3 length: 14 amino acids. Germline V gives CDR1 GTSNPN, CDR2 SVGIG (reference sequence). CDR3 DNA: TGTGCCTGGAGTGTACCAGACAGCCCAAGGGGCTACACCTTC. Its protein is CAWSVPDSPRGYTF.

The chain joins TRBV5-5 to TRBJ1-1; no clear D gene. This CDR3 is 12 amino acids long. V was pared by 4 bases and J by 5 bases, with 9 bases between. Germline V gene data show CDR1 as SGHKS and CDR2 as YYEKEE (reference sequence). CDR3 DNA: TGTGCCAGCAGCCTCCCTGTAACTGAAGCTTTCTTT. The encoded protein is CASSLPVTEAFF.

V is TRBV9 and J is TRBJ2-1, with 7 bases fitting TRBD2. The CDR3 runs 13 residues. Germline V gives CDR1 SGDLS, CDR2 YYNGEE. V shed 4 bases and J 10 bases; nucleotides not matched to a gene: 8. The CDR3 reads CASSPRTSGEQFF. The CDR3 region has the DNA TGTGCCAGCAGCCCAAGGACTAGTGGCGAGCAGTTCTTC.